The clone carrying this T cell receptor beta chain was observed a single time. This specimen comes from a study of blood T cell repertoires in COVID-19. Germline assignment: CDR1 LNHDA and CDR2 SQIVND (reference sequence). After removal of 4 bases from V and 0 bases from J, the junction contained 13 bases not matched to a gene. CDR3 size: 19 residues. Clones were read by immunoSEQ multiplex PCR, and TCRdb kept only the in-frame ones, dropping some. The sample holds hundreds of thousands of clones, roughly 84% seen once. The source of this sequence is a middle-aged woman who had recovered from COVID-19. The chain links TRBV19 to TRBJ1-5; 9 nucleotides agree with TRBD1. The sample consisted of peripheral blood. CDR3 DNA: TGTGCCAGTAGTACAATAGGTGGAACAGGGGGCTATAGCAATCAGCCCCAGCATTTT. This translates into CASSTIGGTGGYSNQPQHF.